These 18 T cell receptor beta chains were all obtained from the same sample, sequenced in a study of cytomegalovirus exposure and HLA in healthy donors. Here immunoSEQ multiplex PCR was the method, and the copy in TCRdb shows in-frame clones only, minus some. The sample shows about 200,000 clones, 88% of them seen only once. The material sequenced was PBMCs. The receptor source for this set is a woman between 18 and 29 years old in good health and CMV-seronegative.

The chain joins TRBV7-9 to TRBJ2-7; 11 bases are a match to TRBD2. V shed 5 bases and J 0 bases; nucleotides not matched to a gene: 6. Germline CDR1 reads SEHNR; CDR2 reads FQNEAQ (reference sequence). This CDR3 spans 16 amino acids. The DNA for the CDR3 is TGTGCCAGCAGCGTTAGCGGGGGGGGAAGCTCCTACGAGCAGTACTTC. It translates to CASSVSGGGSSYEQYF.

V gene TRBV19 combines with J gene TRBJ1-1; the match to TRBD1 covers 7 bases. Unmatched junction bases numbered 11, after V lost 6 bases and J lost 1 base. The CDR3 has 16 residues. Germline V lookup: CDR1 LNHDA, CDR2 SQIVND (reference sequence). The CDR3 loop is CASRESWTGTNTEAFF. The CDR3 region has the DNA TGTGCCAGTAGAGAATCCTGGACAGGCACGAACACTGAAGCTTTCTTT.

As for this clone: Different DNA sequences within this sample yield the same CDR3. The chain links TRBV6-1 to TRBJ1-1; 7 nucleotides match TRBD1. The CDR3 sequence is 15 residues long. The V segment lost 2 bases and the J segment 0 bases; nucleotides outside the gene matches: 3. Per germline, CDR1 MNHNS and CDR2 SASEGT. The CDR3 nucleotides read TGTGCCAGCAGTGAAAACAGGGGTATGAACACTGAAGCTTTCTTT. Protein: CASSENRGMNTEAFF.

The genes are TRBV28 and TRBJ2-3, with D possibly matching TRBD2 (6 bases). The CDR3 has 14 residues. Between the trimmed V and J ends, which lost 3 bases and 2 bases, there was a span of 9 bases. CDR1 MDHEN and CDR2 SYDVKM come from the germline V gene. The CDR3 sequence: CASSFGTYTDTQYF. CDR3 sequence (DNA): TGTGCCAGCAGTTTCGGGACTTACACAGATACGCAGTATTTT.

This chain links TRBV28 with TRBJ2-7; D might be TRBD1 (6 bases). Per germline, CDR1 MDHEN and CDR2 SYDVKM. CDR3 length equals 17 residues. V was trimmed by 6 bases and J by 11 bases, leaving 32 bases between them. The CDR3 DNA follows: TGTGCCAGCAGCCATGCCCCCCTATACAGGGCGGAAGCACTTGAGTACTTC. Translating it yields CASSHAPLYRAEALEYF.

The V and J genes are TRBV4-2 and TRBJ1-2; 10 bases agree with TRBD1. The ends lost 1 base at V and 7 bases at J; junction bases unmatched: 6. CDR3 length equals 15 residues. From germline, CDR1 is LGHNA and CDR2 YNFKEQ. CDR3 sequence: CASSQGRQGALGYTF. Here the CDR3 DNA reads TGTGCCAGCAGCCAAGGCCGACAGGGGGCGCTTGGCTACACCTTC.

The chain combines TRBV2 with TRBJ2-5, with D tentatively TRBD2 (6 bases). Germline values: CDR1 SNHLY, CDR2 FYNNEI. This CDR3 comprises 15 residues. Trimming took off 5 bases at V and 4 bases at J, with 17 bases between the two ends. CDR3 loop: CASSLYHAEGETQYF. CDR3 in DNA: TGTGCCAGCAGTTTGTACCATGCGGAGGGAGAGACCCAGTACTTC.

The chain joins TRBV5-1 to TRBJ1-1; TRBD1 is a possible D gene (5 bases). This CDR3 region has 15 residues. Per the germline V gene, CDR1 is SGHRS and CDR2 is YFSETQ. The V and J ends lost 1 base and 1 base respectively, with 11 bases between them. The CDR3, as DNA: TGCGCCAGCAGCTTGAATCCCGGACAGAACACTGAAGCTTTCTTT. Translating it yields CASSLNPGQNTEAFF.

The V call is TRBV28, the J call TRBJ2-7, with D maybe TRBD1 (5 bases). This CDR3 has 15 amino acids. Trimming took off 7 bases at V and 2 bases at J, with 18 bases between the two ends. CDR1 is MDHEN and CDR2 is SYDVKM in the germline V gene. CDR3 bases: TGTGCCAGCACCCTGACAGAAGCCCCGGCCTACGAGCAGTACTTC. Residues: CASTLTEAPAYEQYF.

V usage is TRBV18 and J usage is TRBJ2-7; 9 nucleotides agree with TRBD2. The length of the CDR3 is 16 residues. Per germline, CDR1 KGHSH and CDR2 LQKENI. J gave up 0 bases and V 6 bases, and 9 bases lay outside the gene matches. DNA of the CDR3: TGTGCCAGCTCGCCTAGCGGGACTCTAAGCTCCTACGAGCAGTACTTC. Translating it yields CASSPSGTLSSYEQYF.

The sample holds one count of this clone. The rearrangement uses TRBV5-1 and TRBJ2-1, with 13 bases aligning to TRBD2. The germline V gene has CDR1 SGHRS and CDR2 YFSETQ. CDR3 size: 16 residues. The V gene end was trimmed by 4 bases and the J gene end by 6 bases; junction bases not matched to a gene: 7. In DNA, the CDR3 is TGCGCCAGCAGCCCCACTGGACTAGCGGGAGTCAATGAGCAGTTCTTC. The encoded protein is CASSPTGLAGVNEQFF.

This chain joins TRBV11-2 and TRBJ2-1; the D gene is possibly TRBD2 (6 bases). The CDR3 totals 13 residues. V dropped 3 bases and J dropped 10 bases, with 13 bases sitting between them. Germline V lookup: CDR1 SGHAT, CDR2 FQNNGV. The CDR3, as DNA: TGTGCCAGCAGCTTGGAACTAGCAAGAGAGCAGTTCTTC. Translating it yields CASSLELAREQFF.

J is TRBJ2-7 and V is TRBV15; D may be TRBD1 (7 bases). This CDR3 has 13 residues. V was trimmed by 5 bases and J by 3 bases, leaving 11 bases between them. Germline values: CDR1 LNHNV, CDR2 YYDKDF (reference sequence). In DNA form, the CDR3 reads TGTGCCACCAGCGGCGGGACAGACTACGAGCAGTACTTC. Amino acid sequence: CATSGGTDYEQYF.

The rearrangement joins TRBV4-1 to TRBJ2-1; D not certain. Germline V gene lookup returns CDR1 MGHRA and CDR2 YSYEKL. The CDR3 extends over 16 amino acids. V was cut by 1 base and J by 5 bases, with 15 bases left in between. The CDR3 loop is CASSQGGNLGDNEQFF. The CDR3 nucleotides read TGCGCCAGCAGCCAAGGCGGAAATCTAGGTGACAATGAGCAGTTCTTC.

The genes are TRBV7-2 and TRBJ2-2; 8 bases are a match to TRBD2. The CDR3 length is 16 residues. CDR1 and CDR2 from the germline V gene are SGHTA and FQGNSA. J gave up 4 bases and V 6 bases, and 10 bases lay outside the gene matches. CDR3 nucleotide sequence: TGTGCCAGCAGAGGTTATAGCGGGATTGTCACCGGGGAGCTGTTTTTT. As protein: CASRGYSGIVTGELFF.

The rearrangement links TRBV13 to TRBJ2-1, with TRBD2 matching 13 bases. Germline V gene sequence: CDR1 PRHDT, CDR2 FYEKMQ (reference sequence). The CDR3 consists of 15 residues. After removal of 5 bases from V and 10 bases from J, the junction contained 8 bases not matched to a gene. CDR3 nucleotide sequence: TGTGCCAGCAGCCCCCGGACTAGCGGGAGAGGAGAGCAGTTCTTC. This codes for CASSPRTSGRGEQFF. Looking up the rest from reference TRBV13 and TRBJ2-1 gives the full variable domain: AAGVIQSPRHLIKEKRETATLKCYPIPRHDTVYWYQQGPGQDPQFLISFYEKMQSDKGSIPDRFSAQQFSDYHSELNMSSLELGDSALYFCASSPRTSGRGEQFFGPGTRLTVL.

In nucleotides, the CDR3 is TGTGCCAGCAGCGCCCGGACTCATTCGGGCAATGAGCAGTTCTTC. Amino acid sequence: CASSARTHSGNEQFF. V is TRBV7-3 and J is TRBJ2-1; D is possibly TRBD2 (5 bases). Between the trimmed V and J ends, which lost 5 bases and 6 bases, there was a span of 17 bases. The CDR3 has 15 amino acids. Germline V gives CDR1 SGHTA, CDR2 FQGTGA.

This clone occurred once. This chain connects TRBV10-3 to TRBJ1-2; D may be TRBD1 (6 bases). The CDR3 runs to 15 residues. V was shortened by 9 bases and J by 6 bases, with 23 bases between the two germline ends. Germline V gene lookup returns CDR1 ENHRY and CDR2 SYGVKD. DNA of the CDR3: TGTGCCATGAACTATAGATCGGGACAAAAGGATGGCTACACCTTC. Its translation is CAMNYRSGQKDGYTF.